This is a list of T cell receptor beta chains from one sample in a study of T cells in Graves' hyperthyroidism and ophthalmopathy. TCRdb ran MiXCR on the multiplex PCR reads and lists one entry per CDR3 protein. The repertoire holds hundreds of thousands of distinct CDR3 sequences, 15% to 19% seen once, with around 7.3% in the top ten. Sequencing used blood. The receptors shown here come from a woman aged 18-29 years with Graves' hyperthyroidism. CDR3s include the opening cysteine and the closing phenylalanine or tryptophan. A D gene is named only where the DNA matches it firmly. Clone size is not always given. Where it is, it says once, few, many or a class for expanded clones.

v_call,j_call,clone_size,d_call,cdr3_aa,cdr3_nt
TRBV6-1,TRBJ2-7,many,TRBD2,CASIQAGVGEQYF,TGTGCCAGCATACAAGCGGGAGTCGGCGAGCAGTACTTC
TRBV30,TRBJ1-3,many,TRBD1,CAWSIPDRVKGNTIYF,TGTGCCTGGTCCATACCGGACAGGGTCAAGGGAAACACCATATATTTT
TRBV3-1,TRBJ2-1,many,TRBD2,CASSLGLAGDSSYNEQFF,TGTGCCAGCAGTTTGGGACTAGCGGGTGACAGCTCCTACAATGAGCAGTTCTTC
TRBV7-9,TRBJ2-3,many,TRBD1,CASSPDRNTDTQYF,TGTGCCAGCAGCCCGGACAGGAACACAGATACGCAGTATTTT
TRBV28,TRBJ2-5,many,NA,CASTGVQETQYF,TGTGCCAGCACGGGGGTCCAAGAGACCCAGTACTTC
TRBV5-1,TRBJ1-6,many,NA,CASSLDGGSSYNSPLHF,TGCGCCAGCAGCTTGGACGGGGGGAGCTCCTATAATTCACCCCTCCACTTT
TRBV19,TRBJ2-4,NA,TRBD2,CASSTSQREYLAKNIQYF,TGTGCCAGTAGTACCTCACAGCGGGAGTATCTAGCCAAAAACATTCAGTACTTC
TRBV7-3,TRBJ2-7,NA,NA,CASSHSQGYEQYF,TGTGCCAGCAGCCACAGTCAAGGCTACGAGCAGTACTTC
TRBV5-1,TRBJ2-7,NA,TRBD1,CASSRPTGQNTLTSYEQYF,TGCGCCAGCAGCCGTCCCACGGGACAGAACACCCTGACAAGCTACGAGCAGTACTTC
TRBV5-8,TRBJ2-3,few,NA,CASSLGVLATDTQYF,TGTGCCAGCAGCCTGGGGGTGCTAGCGACAGATACGCAGTATTTT
TRBV5-1,TRBJ2-3,many,NA,CASSLGVLQDTDTQYF,TGCGCCAGCAGCTTAGGAGTCCTTCAAGACACAGATACGCAGTATTTT
TRBV19,TRBJ2-1,few,TRBD2,CASSIVGSGGLTEQFF,TGTGCCAGTAGTATAGTCGGTAGCGGGGGCCTAACAGAGCAGTTCTTC
TRBV4-1,TRBJ2-1,many,NA,CASSQDLRNEQFF,TGCGCCAGCAGCCAAGACCTGCGCAATGAGCAGTTCTTC
TRBV19,TRBJ2-6,few,TRBD2,CASSKREGGANVLTF,TGTGCCAGTAGTAAAAGGGAGGGAGGGGCCAACGTCCTGACTTTC
TRBV2,TRBJ2-5,many,TRBD2,CASGLAGVGETQYF,TGTGCCAGTGGGCTAGCGGGAGTAGGGGAGACCCAGTACTTC